The rows below give T cell receptor beta chains drawn from one sample of a study of blood T cell repertoires in COVID-19. The protocol was immunoSEQ multiplex PCR, while the TCRdb copy is restricted to in-frame clones and leaves out a portion. Among some 100,000 clones listed, 84% were seen once. The sequencing input was peripheral blood. These receptors came from a woman aged 50 to 65 with acute or convalescent COVID-19. Each CDR3 is given with its conserved first and last residue. Each record gives: J gene, V gene, clone size, D gene, CDR3 DNA, CDR3 protein. The D gene is left open where the match is weak. A row's size may be missing; if present it is once, few, many or a size class.

>TRBJ1-4|TRBV6-5|-|-
TGTGCCAGCCACGAAAGGGGGGGGGATGAAAAACTGTTTTTT
CASHERGGDEKLFF
>TRBJ1-6|TRBV30|few|-
TGTGCCTGGAGTGCTCTTTCGGGGTCCTATAATTCACCCCTCCACTTT
CAWSALSGSYNSPLHF
>TRBJ2-5|TRBV18|-|TRBD1
TGTGCCAGCTCACCCGGGACAGAAGAGACCCAGTACTTC
CASSPGTEETQYF
>TRBJ2-6|TRBV5-8|-|-
TGTGCCAGCAGGTGGGCAGTTGCTGGGGCCAACGTCCTGACTTTC
CASRWAVAGANVLTF
>TRBJ1-1|TRBV5-5|-|-
TGTGCCAGCAGCTCTTCCGCGGGGGCGAGCCCTGAAGCTTTCTTT
CASSSSAGASPEAFF
>TRBJ2-2|TRBV10-3|few|TRBD2
TGTGCCATCAGAGACCGGGGGGGCGCCGGGGAGCTGTTTTTT
CAIRDRGGAGELFF
>TRBJ2-6|TRBV28|-|-
TGTGCCAGCAGTTTACCGACTCCCGAGGTCCTGACTTTC
CASSLPTPEVLTF
>TRBJ2-7|TRBV5-6|-|-
TGTGCCAGCAGCCCCTTTAGGACTACGGGGGAGCAGTACTTC
CASSPFRTTGEQYF
>TRBJ1-2|TRBV6-5|-|-
TGTGCCAGCAGTTACTCGAGGGGGTACTATGGCTACACCTTC
CASSYSRGYYGYTF
>TRBJ1-1|TRBV12-5|-|-
TGTGCTAGTGGTTTGGATATCACTGAAGCTTTCTTT
CASGLDITEAFF
>TRBJ2-5|TRBV6-2/TRBV6-3|-|TRBD2
TGTGCCAGCAGTTACTCGACAGCGGGGGGGCCTGAGACCCAGTACTTC
CASSYSTAGGPETQYF
>TRBJ1-4|TRBV6-5|-|TRBD1
TGTGCCAGCACCACAGGGGGGGAATGGGAAAAACTGTTTTTT
CASTTGGEWEKLFF
>TRBJ1-1|TRBV5-4|-|-
TGTGCCAGCAGCTTGTTGGGGGGCACTGAAGCTTTCTTT
CASSLLGGTEAFF
>TRBJ2-7|TRBV29-1|-|TRBD1
TGCAGCGTTGAAAAAGGGGGTGGGACAGGAATCGGCTCCTACGAGCAGTACTTC
CSVEKGGGTGIGSYEQYF
>TRBJ2-1|TRBV6-5|-|-
TGTGCCAGCAGCCGGACTACGACCGGATACAATGAGCAGTTCTTC
CASSRTTTGYNEQFF
>TRBJ1-1|TRBV24-1|few|-
TGTGCCACCAGTGATACTGACAGATTTGAAGCTTTCTTT
CATSDTDRFEAFF
>TRBJ1-3|TRBV9|-|-
TGTGCCAGCAGCGCCGAGGCGGGGGGGAACTCTGGAAACACCATATATTTT
CASSAEAGGNSGNTIYF
>TRBJ1-2|TRBV30|-|TRBD1
TGTGCCTCCGCGACCTCGACAGGGGCTAATGGCTACACCTTC
CASATSTGANGYTF
>TRBJ1-5|TRBV6-5|-|-
TGTGCCAGCAGTTACCCTGCCCAGGTTAGCAATCAGCCCCAGCATTTT
CASSYPAQVSNQPQHF
>TRBJ1-3|TRBV19|-|-
TGTGCCAGTAGTCCAAGCGGGACGGGTGGAAACACCATATATTTT
CASSPSGTGGNTIYF
>TRBJ1-2|TRBV30|-|-
TGTGCCTGGAGCAAGCAGGGAGGCGTCTATGGCTACACCTTC
CAWSKQGGVYGYTF
>TRBJ2-2|TRBV2|-|TRBD2
TGTGCCAGTGGGGGGACTAGCCGATACACCGGGGAGCTGTTTTTT
CASGGTSRYTGELFF
>TRBJ1-5|TRBV10-3|-|TRBD1
TGTGCCATCAATACAGGGGGCAAGGATCAGCCCCAGCATTTT
CAINTGGKDQPQHF
>TRBJ2-2|TRBV11-2|-|TRBD2
TGTGCCAGCAGCACGACTAGCGGGGGGCCCCGCACCGGGGAGCTGTTTTTT
CASSTTSGGPRTGELFF
>TRBJ1-3|TRBV6-5|-|-
TGTGCCAGCAGTTCCACAACGAACCGGGTGAACACCATATATTTT
CASSSTTNRVNTIYF
>TRBJ2-3|TRBV6-5|once|-
TGTGCCAACAGACCTAGCGGCACAGATACGCAGTATTTT
CANRPSGTDTQYF
>TRBJ1-1|TRBV12-5|-|-
TGTGCTAGTGGCCCAGGGGCTTTCACTGAAGCTTTCTTT
CASGPGAFTEAFF
>TRBJ2-5|TRBV5-1|-|TRBD2
TGCGCCAGCAGCTCGACTAGCGGGCTGGGAAAAGAGACCCAGTACTTC
CASSSTSGLGKETQYF
>TRBJ2-3|TRBV28|-|TRBD2
TGTGCCAGCAGGGGGGCTAGCGGGGGCCTAGGGGATACGCAGTATTTT
CASRGASGGLGDTQYF
>TRBJ1-1|TRBV7-3|-|-
TGTGCCAGCAGCTTAACGGGGACACTGAACACTGAAGCTTTCTTT
CASSLTGTLNTEAFF
>TRBJ2-1|TRBV5-1|-|TRBD1
TGCGCCAGCAGCCCGGGACAGGCCTACAATGAGCAGTTCTTC
CASSPGQAYNEQFF
>TRBJ2-1|TRBV27|once|TRBD2
TGTGCCAGCAGTCCGGTAATGGGTCTAGCGGGGGATTTCTACAATGAGCAGTTCTTC
CASSPVMGLAGDFYNEQFF
>TRBJ2-3|TRBV5-1|-|-
TGCGCCAGCAGCGCGGAAGATACGCAGTATTTT
CASSAEDTQYF
>TRBJ2-7|TRBV3-1/TRBV3-2|once|-
TGTGCCAGCAGCCAACTCTACGAGCAGTACTTC
CASSQLYEQYF
>TRBJ1-6|TRBV7-9|-|-
TGTGCCAGCAGCTTAATGTCAGGGGATAATTCACCCCTCCACTTT
CASSLMSGDNSPLHF
>TRBJ2-1|TRBV18|-|TRBD1
TGTGCCAGCCTTGCCGGGACAGGCCCCAATGAGCAGTTCTTC
CASLAGTGPNEQFF
>TRBJ2-3|TRBV19|-|-
TGTGCCAGTATTCCTAAGTATTTT
CASIPKYF
>TRBJ1-4|TRBV6-1|-|-
TGTGCCAGCAGTGAACTGGCTCCTTATTATAATGAAAAACTGTTTTTT
CASSELAPYYNEKLFF
>TRBJ2-1|TRBV5-1|-|TRBD1
TGCGCCAGCAGCTTGGAAACAGGGGGCGAGCAGTTCTTC
CASSLETGGEQFF
>TRBJ1-1|TRBV6-5|-|-
TGTGCCAGCAGGGTACAAGGAGTCAACACTGAAGCTTTCTTT
CASRVQGVNTEAFF
>TRBJ1-2|TRBV5-1|-|TRBD1
TGCGCCAGCAGCACGGACAGGTTGGATGGCTACACCTTC
CASSTDRLDGYTF
>TRBJ1-1|TRBV3-1/TRBV3-2|-|-
TGTGCCAGCAGCCATTTTCGTCGAGGTATCACTGAAGCTTTCTTT
CASSHFRRGITEAFF
>TRBJ1-2|TRBV19|-|TRBD1
TGTGCCAGTAGTACCTGGGACAGGGACTACTATGGCTACACCTTC
CASSTWDRDYYGYTF
>TRBJ1-2|TRBV5-4|-|TRBD1
TGTGCCAGCAGCCCCGCCGGGACAGGGGAATATGGCTACACCTTC
CASSPAGTGEYGYTF
>TRBJ1-2|TRBV27|-|-
TGTGCCAGCAGTCACCATCTAAGAGACAGCTATGGCTACACCTTC
CASSHHLRDSYGYTF
>TRBJ2-1|TRBV6-5|-|-
TGTGCCAGCAGTTACCTTCAGGGTAATGAGCAGTTCTTC
CASSYLQGNEQFF
>TRBJ1-1|TRBV6-5|-|-
TGTGCCAGCAGTTACTCGGGCGGGCAGCCTGAAGCTTTCTTT
CASSYSGGQPEAFF
>TRBJ2-1|TRBV11-2|few|TRBD1
TGTGCCAGCAGCTTAGATCGGGGGACAGGGAATGAGCAGTTCTTC
CASSLDRGTGNEQFF